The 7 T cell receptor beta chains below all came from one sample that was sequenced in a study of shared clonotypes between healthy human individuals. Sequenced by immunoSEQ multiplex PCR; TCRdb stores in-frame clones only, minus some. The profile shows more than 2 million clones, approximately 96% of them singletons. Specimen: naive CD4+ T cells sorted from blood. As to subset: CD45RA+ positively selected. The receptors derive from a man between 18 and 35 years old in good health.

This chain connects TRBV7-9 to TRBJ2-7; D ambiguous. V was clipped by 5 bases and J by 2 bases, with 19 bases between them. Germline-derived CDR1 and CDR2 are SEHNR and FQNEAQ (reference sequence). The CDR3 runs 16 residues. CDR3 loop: CASSPAWGGNTYEQYF. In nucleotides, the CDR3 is TGTGCCAGCAGCCCCGCTTGGGGTGGGAATACCTACGAGCAGTACTTC.

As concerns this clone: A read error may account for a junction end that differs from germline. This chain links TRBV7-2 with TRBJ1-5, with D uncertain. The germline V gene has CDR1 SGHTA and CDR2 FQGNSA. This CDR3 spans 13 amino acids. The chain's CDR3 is CASSFGENQPQHF. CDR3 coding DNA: TGTGCCAGCAGCTTCGGGGAAAATCAGCCCCAGCATTTC. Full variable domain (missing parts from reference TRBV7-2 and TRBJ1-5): GAGVSQSPSNKVTEKGKDVELRCDPISGHTALYWYRQSLGQGLEFLIYFQGNSAPDKSGLPSDRFSAERTGGSVSTLTIQRTQQEDSAVYLCASSFGENQPQHFGDGTRLSIL.

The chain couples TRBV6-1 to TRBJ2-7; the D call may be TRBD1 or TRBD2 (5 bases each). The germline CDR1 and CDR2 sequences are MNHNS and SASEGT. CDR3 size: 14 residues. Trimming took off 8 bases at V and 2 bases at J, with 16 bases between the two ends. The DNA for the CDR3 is TGTGCCAGCGCGAGGGACGGAGTAACCTACGAGCAGTACTTC. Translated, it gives CASARDGVTYEQYF.

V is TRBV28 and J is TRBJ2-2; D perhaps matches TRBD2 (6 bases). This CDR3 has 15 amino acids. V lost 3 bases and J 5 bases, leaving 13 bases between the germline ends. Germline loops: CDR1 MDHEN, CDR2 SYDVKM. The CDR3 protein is CASSFGGTLTGELFF. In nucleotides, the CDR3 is TGTGCCAGCAGTTTTGGAGGGACCCTAACCGGGGAGCTGTTTTTT.

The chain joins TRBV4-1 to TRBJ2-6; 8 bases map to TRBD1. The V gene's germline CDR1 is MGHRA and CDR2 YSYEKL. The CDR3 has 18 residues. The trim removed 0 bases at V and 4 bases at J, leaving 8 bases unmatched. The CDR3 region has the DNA TGCGCCAGCAGCCAAGATGGGCAGGGGGCGGCGGGGGCCAACGTCCTGACTTTC. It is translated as CASSQDGQGAAGANVLTF.

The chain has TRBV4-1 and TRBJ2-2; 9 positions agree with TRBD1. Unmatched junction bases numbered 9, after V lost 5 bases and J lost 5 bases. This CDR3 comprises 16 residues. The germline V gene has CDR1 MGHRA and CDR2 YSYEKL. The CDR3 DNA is TGCGCCAGCAGCAAAAGCAGCGGGACAGGGACCGGGGAGCTGTTTTTT. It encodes CASSKSSGTGTGELFF.

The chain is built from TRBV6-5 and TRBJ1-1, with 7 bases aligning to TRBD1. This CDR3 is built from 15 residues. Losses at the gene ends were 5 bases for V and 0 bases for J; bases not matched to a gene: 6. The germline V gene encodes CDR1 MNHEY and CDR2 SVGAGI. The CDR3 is CASSTQGQLNTEAFF. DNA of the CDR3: TGTGCCAGCAGTACTCAGGGACAGCTGAACACTGAAGCTTTCTTT.